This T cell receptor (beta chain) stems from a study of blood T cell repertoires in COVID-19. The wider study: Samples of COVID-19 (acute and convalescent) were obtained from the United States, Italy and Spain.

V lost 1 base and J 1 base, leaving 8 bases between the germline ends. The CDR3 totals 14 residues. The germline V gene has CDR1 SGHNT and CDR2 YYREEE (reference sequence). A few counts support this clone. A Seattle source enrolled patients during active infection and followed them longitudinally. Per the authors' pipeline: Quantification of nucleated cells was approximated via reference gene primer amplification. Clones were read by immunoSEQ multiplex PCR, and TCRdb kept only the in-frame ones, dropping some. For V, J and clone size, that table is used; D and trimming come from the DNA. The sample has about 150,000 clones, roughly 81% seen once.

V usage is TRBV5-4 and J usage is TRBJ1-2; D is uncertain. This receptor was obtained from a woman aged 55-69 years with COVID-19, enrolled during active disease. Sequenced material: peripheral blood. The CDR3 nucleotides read TGTGCCAGCAGCTTGCAAAACTTTAACTATGGCTACACCTTC. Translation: CASSLQNFNYGYTF.